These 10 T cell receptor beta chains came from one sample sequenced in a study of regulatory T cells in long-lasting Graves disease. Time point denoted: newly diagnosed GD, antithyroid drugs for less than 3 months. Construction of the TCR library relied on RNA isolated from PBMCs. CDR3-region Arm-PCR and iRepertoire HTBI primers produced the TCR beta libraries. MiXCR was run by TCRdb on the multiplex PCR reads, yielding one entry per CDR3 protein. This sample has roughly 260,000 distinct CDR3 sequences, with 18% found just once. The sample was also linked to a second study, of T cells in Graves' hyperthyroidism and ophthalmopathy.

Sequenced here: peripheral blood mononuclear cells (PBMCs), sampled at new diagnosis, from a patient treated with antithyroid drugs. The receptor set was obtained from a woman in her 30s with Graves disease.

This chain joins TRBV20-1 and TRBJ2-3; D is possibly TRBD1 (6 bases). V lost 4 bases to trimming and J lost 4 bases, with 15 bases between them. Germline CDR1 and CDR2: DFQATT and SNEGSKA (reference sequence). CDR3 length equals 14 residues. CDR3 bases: TGCAGTGCTAATTGGGACAACAGTCCAGATACGCAGTATTTT. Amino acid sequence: CSANWDNSPDTQYF.

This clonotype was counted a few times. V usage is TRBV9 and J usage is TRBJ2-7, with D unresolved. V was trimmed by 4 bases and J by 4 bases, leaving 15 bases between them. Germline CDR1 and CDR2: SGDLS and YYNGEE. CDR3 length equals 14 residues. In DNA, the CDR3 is TGTGCCAGCAGCCCCCGCGCCATATTTTACGAGCAGTACTTC. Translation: CASSPRAIFYEQYF.

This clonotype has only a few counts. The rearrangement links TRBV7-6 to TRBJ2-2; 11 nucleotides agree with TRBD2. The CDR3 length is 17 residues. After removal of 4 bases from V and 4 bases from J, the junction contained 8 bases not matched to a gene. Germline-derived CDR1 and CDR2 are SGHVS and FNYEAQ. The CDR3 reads CASSSLAGGTLTGELFF. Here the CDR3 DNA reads TGTGCCAGCAGCTCGTTAGCGGGGGGGACCCTCACCGGGGAGCTGTTTTTT.

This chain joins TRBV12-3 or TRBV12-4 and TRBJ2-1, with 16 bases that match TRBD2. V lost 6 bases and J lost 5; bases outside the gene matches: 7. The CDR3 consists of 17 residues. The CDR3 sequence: CASRGTSGRAINNEQFF. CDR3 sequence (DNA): TGTGCCAGCAGGGGGACTAGCGGGAGGGCCATAAACAATGAGCAGTTCTTC.

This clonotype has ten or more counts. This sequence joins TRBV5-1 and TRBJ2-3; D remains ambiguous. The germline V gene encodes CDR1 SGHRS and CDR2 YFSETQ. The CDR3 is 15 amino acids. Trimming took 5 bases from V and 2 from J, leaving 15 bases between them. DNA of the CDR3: TGCGCCAGCAGTCCCCTCCCCCAGAACACAGATACGCAGTATTTT. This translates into CASSPLPQNTDTQYF.

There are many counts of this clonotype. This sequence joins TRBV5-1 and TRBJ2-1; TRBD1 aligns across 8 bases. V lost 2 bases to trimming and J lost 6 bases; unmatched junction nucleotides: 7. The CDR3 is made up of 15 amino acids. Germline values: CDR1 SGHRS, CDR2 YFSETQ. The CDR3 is CASSFFFTGGNEQFF. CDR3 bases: TGCGCCAGCAGCTTCTTCTTTACAGGGGGCAATGAGCAGTTCTTC.

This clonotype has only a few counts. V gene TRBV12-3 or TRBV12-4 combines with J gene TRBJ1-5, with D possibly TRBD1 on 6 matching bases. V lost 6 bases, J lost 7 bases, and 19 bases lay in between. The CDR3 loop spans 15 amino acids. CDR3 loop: CASSVRGVGRQPQHF. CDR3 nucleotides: TGTGCCAGCAGCGTCAGGGGAGTGGGGCGGCAGCCCCAGCATTTT.

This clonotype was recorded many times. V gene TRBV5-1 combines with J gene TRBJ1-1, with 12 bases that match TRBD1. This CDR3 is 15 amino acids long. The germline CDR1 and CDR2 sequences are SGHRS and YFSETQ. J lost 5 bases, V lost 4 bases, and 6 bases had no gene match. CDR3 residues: CASSAGQGALTEAFF. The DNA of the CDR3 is TGCGCCAGCAGCGCGGGACAGGGGGCCTTGACTGAAGCTTTCTTT.

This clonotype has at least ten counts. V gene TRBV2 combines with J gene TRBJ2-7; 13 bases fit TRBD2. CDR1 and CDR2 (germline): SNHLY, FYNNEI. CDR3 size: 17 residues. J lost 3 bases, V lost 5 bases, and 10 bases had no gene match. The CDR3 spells CASSLPSTSGGYYEQYF. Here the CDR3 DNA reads TGTGCCAGCAGTTTACCCTCGACTAGCGGGGGGTACTACGAGCAGTACTTC.

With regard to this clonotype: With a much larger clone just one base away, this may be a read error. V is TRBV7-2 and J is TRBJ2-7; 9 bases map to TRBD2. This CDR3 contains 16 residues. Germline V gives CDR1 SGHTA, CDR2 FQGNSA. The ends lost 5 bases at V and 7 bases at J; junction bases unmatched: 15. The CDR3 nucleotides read TGTGCCAGCAGCCCCGGCGGGCGGGGGGGCCGGGGAGAGCAGTACTTC. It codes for CASSPGGRGGRGEQYF. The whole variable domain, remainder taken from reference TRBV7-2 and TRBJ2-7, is GAGVSQSPSNKVTEKGKDVELRCDPISGHTALYWYRQSLGQGLEFLIYFQGNSAPDKSGLPSDRFSAERTGGSVSTLTIQRTQQEDSAVYLCASSPGGRGGRGEQYFGPGTRLTVT.